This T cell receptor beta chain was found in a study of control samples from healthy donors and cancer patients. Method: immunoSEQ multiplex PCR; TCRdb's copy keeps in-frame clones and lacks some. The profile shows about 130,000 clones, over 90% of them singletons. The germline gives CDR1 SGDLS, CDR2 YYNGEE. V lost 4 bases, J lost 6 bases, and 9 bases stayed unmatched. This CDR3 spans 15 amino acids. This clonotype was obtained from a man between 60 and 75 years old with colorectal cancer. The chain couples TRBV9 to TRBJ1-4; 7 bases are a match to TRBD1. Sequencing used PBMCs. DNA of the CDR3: TGTGCCAGCAGCCCCCGCGGGACAGTTGATGAAAAACTGTTTTTT. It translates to CASSPRGTVDEKLFF.